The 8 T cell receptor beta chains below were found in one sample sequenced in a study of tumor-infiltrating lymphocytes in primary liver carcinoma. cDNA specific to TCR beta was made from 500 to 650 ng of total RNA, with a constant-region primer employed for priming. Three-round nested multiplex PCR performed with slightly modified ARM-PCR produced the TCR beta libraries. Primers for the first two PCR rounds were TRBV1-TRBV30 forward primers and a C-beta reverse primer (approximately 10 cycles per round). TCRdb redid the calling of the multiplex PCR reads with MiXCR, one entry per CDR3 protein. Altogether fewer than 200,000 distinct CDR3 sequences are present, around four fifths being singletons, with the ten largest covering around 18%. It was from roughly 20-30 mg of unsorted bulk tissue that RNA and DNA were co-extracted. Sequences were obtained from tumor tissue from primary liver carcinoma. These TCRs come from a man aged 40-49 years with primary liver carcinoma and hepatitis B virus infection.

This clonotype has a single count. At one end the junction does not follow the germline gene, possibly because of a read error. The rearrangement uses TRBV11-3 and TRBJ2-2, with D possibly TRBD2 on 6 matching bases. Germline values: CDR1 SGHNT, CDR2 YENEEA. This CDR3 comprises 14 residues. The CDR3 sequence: CASNLNANTGEVFF. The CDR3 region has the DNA TGTGCCAGCAACTTAAACGCGAACACCGGGGAGGTATTTTTT.

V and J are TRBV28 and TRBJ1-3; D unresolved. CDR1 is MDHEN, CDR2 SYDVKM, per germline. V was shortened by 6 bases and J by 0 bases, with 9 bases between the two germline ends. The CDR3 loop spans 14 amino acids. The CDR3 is CASSLADSGNTIYF. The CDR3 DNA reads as TGTGCCAGCAGCCTGGCGGACTCTGGAAACACCATATATTTT. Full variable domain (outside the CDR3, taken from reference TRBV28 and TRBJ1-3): DVKVTQSSRYLVKRTGEKVFLECVQDMDHENMFWYRQDPGLGLRLIYFSYDVKMKEKGDIPEGYSVSREKKERFSLILESASTNQTSMYLCASSLADSGNTIYFGEGSWLTVV.

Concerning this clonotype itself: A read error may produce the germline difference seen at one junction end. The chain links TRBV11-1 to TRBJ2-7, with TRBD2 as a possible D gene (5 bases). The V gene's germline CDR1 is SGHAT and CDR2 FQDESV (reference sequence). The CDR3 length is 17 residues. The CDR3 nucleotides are TGTGCCAGGAACTTAGGGCCGGCGGGTGAAAACTCCTACGAGCAGTGCTTC. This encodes CARNLGPAGENSYEQCF. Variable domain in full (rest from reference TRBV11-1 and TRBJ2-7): EAEVAQSPRYKITEKSQAVAFWCDPISGHATLYWYRQILGQGPELLVQFQDESVVDDSQLPKDRFSAERLKGVDSTLKIQPAELGDSAMYLCARNLGPAGENSYEQCFGPGTRLTVT.

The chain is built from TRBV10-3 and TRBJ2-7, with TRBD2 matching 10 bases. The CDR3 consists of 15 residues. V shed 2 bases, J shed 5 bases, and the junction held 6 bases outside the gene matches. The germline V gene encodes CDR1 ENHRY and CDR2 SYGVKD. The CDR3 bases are TGTGCCATCAGTGAGGGGACTAGCGATGAAAACGAGCAGTACTTC. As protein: CAISEGTSDENEQYF.

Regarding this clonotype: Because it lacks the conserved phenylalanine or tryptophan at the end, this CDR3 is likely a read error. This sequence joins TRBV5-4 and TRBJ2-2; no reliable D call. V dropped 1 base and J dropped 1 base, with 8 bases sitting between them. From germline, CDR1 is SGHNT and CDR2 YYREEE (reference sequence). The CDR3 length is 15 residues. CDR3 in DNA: TGTGCCAGCAGCTTGAGTTCCGGGAACACCGGGGAGCTGTTTTCT. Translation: CASSLSSGNTGELFS.

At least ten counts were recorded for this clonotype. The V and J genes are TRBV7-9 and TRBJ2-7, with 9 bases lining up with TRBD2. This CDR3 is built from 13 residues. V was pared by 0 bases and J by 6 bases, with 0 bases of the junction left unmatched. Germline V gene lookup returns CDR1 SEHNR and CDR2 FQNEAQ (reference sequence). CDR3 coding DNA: TGTGCCAGCAGCTTAGCGCGGGGGGGCGAGCAGTACTTC. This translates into CASSLARGGEQYF.

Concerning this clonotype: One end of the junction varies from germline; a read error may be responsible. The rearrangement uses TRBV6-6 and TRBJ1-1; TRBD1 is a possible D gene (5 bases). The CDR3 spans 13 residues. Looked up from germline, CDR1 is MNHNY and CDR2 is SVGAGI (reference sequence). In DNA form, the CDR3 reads TGTACCAGCAGCACAGGAGGGAATACTGAAGCTTTCTTT. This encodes CTSSTGGNTEAFF.

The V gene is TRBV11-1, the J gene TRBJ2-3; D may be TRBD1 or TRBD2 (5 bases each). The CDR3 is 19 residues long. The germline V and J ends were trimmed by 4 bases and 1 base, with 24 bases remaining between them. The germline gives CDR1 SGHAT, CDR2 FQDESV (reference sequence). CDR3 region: CASSYGGNSVGARTDTQYF. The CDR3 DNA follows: TGTGCCAGCAGCTATGGGGGAAACTCTGTCGGAGCCCGCACAGATACGCAGTATTTT.